The rows below give T cell receptor beta chains drawn from one sample of a study of Graves' ophthalmopathy and Graves' hyperthyroidism. TCRdb called the multiplex PCR reads again in MiXCR, with one record for every CDR3 protein. Among approximately 500,000 distinct CDR3 sequences, approximately 15% were seen once, and the ten largest hold 9.8%. Sequenced: blood. Receptors were obtained from a woman aged 30 to 39 with Graves' ophthalmopathy. Both conserved end residues are trimmed from each CDR3. Fields, in order: V gene, J gene, CDR3 protein.

V: TRBV5-5; J: TRBJ1-5; CDR3: ASSLAGGYYEPQH
V: TRBV30; J: TRBJ2-7; CDR3: AWSGTFPYEQY
V: TRBV12-3/TRBV12-4; J: TRBJ2-7; CDR3: ASSYGRDTPGSYEQY
V: TRBV2; J: TRBJ2-5; CDR3: ASRKGQGEETQY
V: TRBV30; J: TRBJ1-1; CDR3: AVDRVFTEAF
V: TRBV7-9; J: TRBJ1-5; CDR3: ASSLLSRPQH
V: TRBV30; J: TRBJ1-6; CDR3: ACNPAGVNSPLH
V: TRBV12-3/TRBV12-4; J: TRBJ1-1; CDR3: ASSLGTGINTEAF
V: TRBV2; J: TRBJ1-1; CDR3: ASSDRHMNTEAF
V: TRBV19; J: TRBJ1-6; CDR3: ASRGGYNSPLH
V: TRBV19; J: TRBJ1-1; CDR3: ASSEGAAEAF
V: TRBV6-5; J: TRBJ2-5; CDR3: ASSYKRVQETQY
V: TRBV24-1; J: TRBJ2-5; CDR3: ATEQGIRETQY
V: TRBV4-1; J: TRBJ1-1; CDR3: ASSQDVGTAAEAF
V: TRBV20-1; J: TRBJ2-7; CDR3: SVPTSGNFEQY
V: TRBV28; J: TRBJ2-7; CDR3: ALRRGSSYEQY
V: TRBV28; J: TRBJ2-5; CDR3: ASSPWTVRTRQETQY
V: TRBV5-1; J: TRBJ1-2; CDR3: ASSPVTGGAGGYT
V: TRBV12-3/TRBV12-4; J: TRBJ1-1; CDR3: ASSLFRGVMNTEAF
V: TRBV29-1; J: TRBJ2-5; CDR3: SVGAGSGETQY
V: TRBV27; J: TRBJ1-1; CDR3: ASSQELGANTEAF
V: TRBV29-1; J: TRBJ1-1; CDR3: SGQRGTMNTEAF
V: TRBV6-1; J: TRBJ1-6; CDR3: ASSPDRRSYNSPLH
V: TRBV7-8; J: TRBJ2-3; CDR3: ASSTGGGGTDTQY
V: TRBV12-3/TRBV12-4; J: TRBJ2-7; CDR3: ASSFFTAVDKQY
V: TRBV3-1; J: TRBJ2-4; CDR3: ASSQEAGAGIQY
V: TRBV6-5; J: TRBJ1-5; CDR3: ASSYSTEGQPQH
V: TRBV4-1; J: TRBJ2-7; CDR3: ASSHVPGSSYEQY
V: TRBV12-3/TRBV12-4; J: TRBJ1-1; CDR3: ASSPQTGAGTEAF
V: TRBV20-1; J: TRBJ1-2; CDR3: SAPDSPHYGYT
V: TRBV12-3/TRBV12-4; J: TRBJ1-5; CDR3: ASSFMGGNQPQH
V: TRBV24-1; J: TRBJ1-5; CDR3: ATITDQPQH
V: TRBV6-5; J: TRBJ2-7; CDR3: ASSYGLADSYEQY
V: TRBV25-1; J: TRBJ2-7; CDR3: ASIGTSGPYEQY
V: TRBV20-1; J: TRBJ2-7; CDR3: SASLREGLWEQY
V: TRBV12-3/TRBV12-4; J: TRBJ2-7; CDR3: ASSLGGHAYEQY
V: TRBV7-8; J: TRBJ1-5; CDR3: ASSLNRISNQPQH
V: TRBV5-1; J: TRBJ1-2; CDR3: ASSGGHTNYGYT
V: TRBV18; J: TRBJ1-1; CDR3: ASSQTGLTEAF
V: TRBV12-3/TRBV12-4; J: TRBJ1-6; CDR3: ASRLLTGPRDSPLH
V: TRBV11-2; J: TRBJ2-7; CDR3: ASSLLPGSAGSPEQY
V: TRBV6-1; J: TRBJ2-7; CDR3: ASSGGGGASEQY
V: TRBV10-3; J: TRBJ2-5; CDR3: AIRPGQGVQETQY
V: TRBV12-3/TRBV12-4; J: TRBJ2-5; CDR3: ASSPTLAGGRGTQY
V: TRBV12-3/TRBV12-4; J: TRBJ2-5; CDR3: ASGGVPQETQY
V: TRBV20-1; J: TRBJ2-7; CDR3: SATGLAGEKSYEQY